A selection of T cell receptor beta chains follows, all from one sample in a study of T cell changes during pregnancy in multiple sclerosis. TCRdb keeps only in-frame clones here, not all; method: immunoSEQ multiplex PCR. The data hold about 100,000 clones, with 91% observed a single time. Source: peripheral blood, taken in the second trimester of pregnancy. The receptors originated from a female donor with multiple sclerosis, enrolled in a pregnancy study. The CDR3 runs from the conserved cysteine through the conserved F or W. The D gene is left open where the match is weak. Clone size is not always given. Where it is, it says once, few, many or a class for expanded clones.

clone size,V gene,D gene,J gene,CDR3 protein,CDR3 DNA
once,TRBV7-9,.,TRBJ2-7,CASSLNALGGEQYF,TGTGCCAGCAGCTTGAACGCCCTGGGGGGCGAGCAGTACTTC
.,TRBV29-1,.,TRBJ1-2,CSVEHRDSGYGYTF,TGCAGCGTTGAGCACCGCGACAGTGGCTATGGCTACACCTTC
.,TRBV2,TRBD1,TRBJ2-5,CASSEGTGRATQYF,TGTGCCAGCAGTGAAGGGACAGGGCGAGCGACCCAGTACTTC
.,TRBV6-1,TRBD2,TRBJ2-7,CASSEGGSYEQYF,TGTGCCAGCAGTGAGGGGGGGTCCTACGAGCAGTACTTC
.,TRBV7-6,TRBD1,TRBJ1-1,CASSWTGRTEAFF,TGTGCCAGCAGCTGGACAGGGCGCACTGAAGCTTTCTTT
.,TRBV15,TRBD2,TRBJ2-3,CATSRDPGLAVTDTQYF,TGTGCCACCAGCAGAGATCCTGGCCTAGCGGTCACAGATACGCAGTATTTT
.,TRBV19,.,TRBJ1-2,CASSIGTIGYTF,TGTGCCAGTAGTATAGGGACTATAGGCTACACCTTC
.,TRBV18,.,TRBJ2-7,CASSSRASSYEQYF,TGTGCCAGCTCATCCAGGGCCAGCTCCTACGAGCAGTACTTC
.,TRBV7-2,TRBD1,TRBJ1-1,CASSFRQGGTEAFF,TGTGCCAGCAGCTTCCGACAGGGCGGCACTGAAGCTTTCTTT
.,TRBV28,.,TRBJ2-5,CASSFLALQETQYF,TGTGCCAGCAGTTTCCTAGCGCTTCAAGAGACCCAGTACTTC
.,TRBV19,.,TRBJ2-1,CASSMEGYEQFF,TGTGCCAGTAGTATGGAGGGTTATGAGCAGTTCTTC
.,TRBV19,TRBD2,TRBJ2-7,CASSLAGGTYEQYF,TGTGCCAGTTCACTAGCGGGAGGAACCTACGAGCAGTACTTC
.,TRBV6-1,.,TRBJ2-7,CASSEGEWAPYEQYF,TGTGCCAGCAGTGAAGGGGAGTGGGCTCCCTACGAGCAGTACTTC
.,TRBV4-1,TRBD2,TRBJ2-1,CASSPSAAGGFYEQFF,TGCGCCAGCAGCCCCTCGGCGGCGGGAGGTTTCTATGAGCAGTTCTTC
.,TRBV27,.,TRBJ2-5,CASSLTGTLYF,TGTGCCAGCAGTTTAACAGGAACACTTTACTTC
.,TRBV15,.,TRBJ1-1,CATSRSKAGAFF,TGTGCCACCAGCAGATCCAAGGCGGGGGCTTTCTTT
.,TRBV18,TRBD2,TRBJ2-2,CASSPFGLAGGPGELFF,TGTGCCAGCTCACCCTTCGGACTAGCGGGAGGGCCCGGGGAGCTGTTTTTT
.,TRBV9,TRBD1,TRBJ1-1,CASSVTGGGEAFF,TGTGCCAGCAGCGTTACAGGGGGCGGTGAAGCTTTCTTT
.,TRBV5-1,TRBD2,TRBJ2-3,CASSLVGGSGTDTQYF,TGCGCCAGCAGCTTGGTCGGCGGGAGTGGCACAGATACGCAGTATTTT
once,TRBV11-2,.,TRBJ2-1,CASSLAVRLVLADNEQFF,TGTGCCAGCAGCTTAGCGGTGAGGCTAGTGCTTGCGGACAATGAGCAGTTCTTC
.,TRBV19,TRBD1,TRBJ1-5,CASSTGGVFQPQHF,TGTGCCAGTAGCACAGGGGGCGTATTTCAGCCCCAGCATTTT
once,TRBV4-1,.,TRBJ2-7,CASSQVTETAYEQYF,TGCGCCAGCAGCCAAGTCACCGAGACAGCCTACGAGCAGTACTTC
.,TRBV9,.,TRBJ2-7,CASSESPTYEQYF,TGTGCCAGCAGCGAGAGTCCCACCTACGAGCAGTACTTC
once,TRBV5-4,.,TRBJ2-7,CASSQAGSSYEQYF,TGTGCCAGCAGCCAGGCGGGCTCCTCCTACGAGCAGTACTTC
.,TRBV27,TRBD1,TRBJ2-1,CASSWSGGLSYNEQFF,TGTGCCAGCAGTTGGTCAGGGGGCCTATCCTACAATGAGCAGTTCTTC
few,TRBV10-3,.,TRBJ1-3,CAISESIESLATGGNTIYF,TGTGCCATCAGTGAGTCTATAGAGTCGCTTGCGACGGGAGGAAACACCATATATTTT
.,TRBV2,.,TRBJ2-7,CASSVAGVLSYEQYF,TGTGCCAGCTCCGTGGCAGGGGTTCTCTCCTACGAGCAGTACTTC
.,TRBV5-1,TRBD2,TRBJ2-1,CASSLATRTSVLGTEQFF,TGCGCCAGCAGCTTGGCCACAAGGACTAGCGTATTGGGAACCGAGCAGTTCTTC
.,TRBV6-1,TRBD2,TRBJ2-2,CASSESGGRAAGELFF,TGTGCCAGCAGTGAAAGCGGCGGGAGGGCCGCCGGGGAGCTGTTTTTT
.,TRBV27,.,TRBJ2-7,CASSLLTGGAYEQYF,TGTGCCAGCAGTCTACTTACCGGAGGTGCCTACGAGCAGTACTTC
.,TRBV11-2,.,TRBJ2-3,CASSSTGTPSTDTQYF,TGTGCCAGCAGTTCAACCGGGACTCCTAGCACAGATACGCAGTATTTT
.,TRBV5-6,.,TRBJ1-6,CASTSGGPYNSPLHF,TGTGCCAGCACCTCGGGGGGGCCCTATAATTCACCCCTCCACTTT
.,TRBV19,TRBD1,TRBJ1-5,CASSTGQGRGYNQPQHF,TGTGCCAGTAGTACGGGACAGGGGAGGGGGTACAATCAGCCCCAGCATTTT
.,TRBV19,.,TRBJ2-6,CASAGRAGGANVLTF,TGTGCCAGTGCTGGGCGGGCAGGTGGGGCCAACGTCCTGACTTTC
.,TRBV10-1,TRBD1,TRBJ1-5,CASIGQVEYQPQHF,TGCGCCAGCATAGGACAGGTTGAATATCAGCCCCAGCATTTT
.,TRBV28,TRBD1,TRBJ2-7,CASSSWDRVRYEQYF,TGTGCCAGCAGTTCCTGGGACAGAGTCCGCTACGAGCAGTACTTC
.,TRBV5-4,TRBD1,TRBJ1-1,CASSLIQGRHTEAFF,TGTGCCAGCAGCTTGATACAGGGGCGACACACTGAAGCTTTCTTT
.,TRBV29-1,.,TRBJ2-3,CSVAGAPSLTDTQYF,TGCAGCGTTGCTGGGGCCCCTTCACTCACAGATACGCAGTATTTT
.,TRBV11-3,TRBD2,TRBJ2-3,CASSSGLGWGTDTQYF,TGTGCCAGCAGCTCGGGACTAGGATGGGGGACAGATACGCAGTATTTT
.,TRBV28,.,TRBJ1-2,CASSYISYGYTF,TGTGCCAGCAGTTATATCTCCTATGGCTACACCTTC
.,TRBV11-2,.,TRBJ2-7,CASSLDQGADYEQYF,TGTGCCAGCAGCTTAGATCAGGGCGCGGACTACGAGCAGTACTTC
.,TRBV19,.,TRBJ2-3,CASSIFRGIRTDTQYF,TGTGCCAGTAGTATTTTCAGGGGAATCCGCACAGATACGCAGTATTTT
.,TRBV9,.,TRBJ2-2,CASSVLPSGAGELFF,TGTGCCAGCAGCGTATTGCCTAGTGGGGCAGGGGAGCTGTTTTTT
.,TRBV5-6,TRBD1,TRBJ1-3,CASSSLSDRGAGNTIYF,TGTGCCAGCAGCTCCCTTTCTGACAGGGGGGCTGGAAACACCATATATTTT
once,TRBV19,.,TRBJ1-5,CASSTLTGSNQPQHF,TGTGCCAGTAGTACCCTGACAGGTAGCAATCAGCCCCAGCATTTT
.,TRBV5-1,TRBD2,TRBJ2-1,CASNSGRAPGEQFF,TGCGCCAGCAATAGCGGGAGGGCCCCGGGAGAGCAGTTCTTC
.,TRBV5-1,.,TRBJ2-5,CASSPLATGQETQYF,TGCGCCAGCAGCCCGCTGGCGACGGGACAAGAGACCCAGTACTTC
.,TRBV28,.,TRBJ2-7,CASSPIVISYEQYF,TGTGCCAGCAGTCCCATTGTCATCTCCTACGAGCAGTACTTC
.,TRBV28,.,TRBJ2-7,CASGAYEQYF,TGTGCCAGCGGGGCGTACGAGCAGTACTTC
.,TRBV28,TRBD2,TRBJ2-1,CASSLTTSGTYNEQFF,TGTGCCAGCAGTTTGACCACTAGCGGCACCTACAATGAGCAGTTCTTC
.,TRBV9,TRBD2,TRBJ2-2,CASTTAGDTGELFF,TGTGCCAGCACCACAGCGGGAGACACCGGGGAGCTGTTTTTT
.,TRBV4-1,TRBD2,TRBJ2-1,CASSEALAGNNEQFF,TGCGCCAGCAGCGAGGCCCTAGCGGGGAACAATGAGCAGTTCTTC
.,TRBV30,TRBD2,TRBJ2-7,CAWRTSGAYEQYF,TGTGCCTGGCGGACTAGCGGCGCCTACGAGCAGTACTTC
.,TRBV5-6,TRBD2,TRBJ2-1,CASSFPGLAGAFYNEQFF,TGTGCCAGCAGCTTCCCGGGACTAGCGGGAGCCTTCTACAATGAGCAGTTCTTC
few,TRBV2,.,TRBJ1-5,CASGAQGLQPQHF,TGTGCCAGCGGGGCGCAGGGTCTTCAGCCCCAGCATTTT
.,TRBV7-2,TRBD1,TRBJ1-1,CASSLVGGGQVKGAFF,TGTGCCAGCAGCTTAGTGGGGGGAGGACAGGTAAAGGGAGCTTTCTTT
.,TRBV6-1,TRBD2,TRBJ2-7,CASRETSGRVSTKDEQYF,TGTGCCAGCAGGGAAACTAGCGGGAGGGTCTCAACCAAGGACGAGCAGTACTTC
.,TRBV6-1,.,TRBJ1-4,CASSKTGRKKLFF,TGTGCCAGCAGTAAGACAGGCCGGAAAAAACTGTTTTTT
once,TRBV28,.,TRBJ2-1,CATRARPLYNEQFF,TGTGCCACCAGGGCCAGGCCCCTATACAATGAGCAGTTCTTC
.,TRBV6-4,TRBD1,TRBJ2-2,CASSVGPGTGMNTGELFF,TGTGCCAGCAGTGTAGGGCCCGGGACAGGGATGAACACCGGGGAGCTGTTTTTT